This TCR beta chain was observed in a study of T cells in Graves' hyperthyroidism and ophthalmopathy. This clonotype appeared a single time. Germline and junction disagree at one end, which may indicate a read error. TCR beta CDR3 regions were amplified from RNA. Carried out on the TCR CDR3, a first-round RT-PCR used the HTBI primer set. TCRdb fed the multiplex PCR reads into MiXCR, producing one record per CDR3 protein. The table includes about 340,000 distinct CDR3 sequences, roughly 20% detected once. What was sequenced was blood. This clonotype was obtained from a woman in her forties or fifties with Graves' hyperthyroidism.

As DNA, the CDR3 is TGCGCCAGCAGCCCCCGGGACAGAGGAGGGACCCAGTACTTC. It codes for CASSPRDRGGTQYF. The rearrangement joins TRBV13 to TRBJ2-5, with TRBD1 matching over 7 bases. The CDR3 has 14 residues. Per germline, CDR1 PRHDT and CDR2 FYEKMQ (reference sequence).